These T cell receptor beta chains were read from a single sample in a study of blood T cell repertoires in COVID-19. This table comes from immunoSEQ multiplex PCR, and its TCRdb copy is limited to in-frame clones, with some not included. This table has roughly 120,000 clones, over 75% appearing once. The sequenced sample was peripheral blood. Receptors originate from a woman aged 50 to 60 with acute or convalescent COVID-19. Both conserved end residues are part of each CDR3. The D gene is left open where the match is weak. Clone size is given for some rows only: seen once, a few or many times, or a class if the clone is expanded.

V: TRBV9; D: .; J: TRBJ2-3; size: few; CDR3: CASSVISDWTDTQYF; DNA: TGTGCCAGCAGCGTGATCAGCGATTGGACAGATACGCAGTATTTT
V: TRBV6-1; D: .; J: TRBJ1-5; size: .; CDR3: CASSENYNQPQHF; DNA: TGTGCCAGCAGTGAGAACTACAATCAGCCCCAGCATTTT
V: TRBV7-9; D: TRBD1; J: TRBJ2-3; size: .; CDR3: CASSPYGTGPDTQYF; DNA: TGTGCCAGCAGCCCCTATGGGACAGGGCCGGATACGCAGTATTTT
V: TRBV2; D: .; J: TRBJ1-6; size: .; CDR3: CASNRDRVTLHF; DNA: TGTGCCAGCAACAGGGACCGGGTGACCCTCCACTTT
V: TRBV5-4; D: .; J: TRBJ2-7; size: .; CDR3: CASSFISGQRYEQYF; DNA: TGTGCCAGCAGCTTCATAAGCGGCCAGAGATACGAGCAGTACTTC
V: TRBV5-1; D: TRBD1; J: TRBJ1-2; size: .; CDR3: CASSFSPTGGGYGYTF; DNA: TGCGCCAGCAGCTTCAGCCCGACAGGGGGGGGCTATGGCTACACCTTC
V: TRBV28; D: .; J: TRBJ2-2; size: .; CDR3: CASSPWTDSGELFF; DNA: TGTGCCAGCAGTCCGTGGACGGACTCCGGGGAGCTGTTTTTT
V: TRBV9; D: TRBD1; J: TRBJ1-1; size: .; CDR3: CASSPMGQGWTEAFF; DNA: TGTGCCAGCAGCCCTATGGGACAGGGATGGACTGAAGCTTTCTTT
V: TRBV18; D: .; J: TRBJ2-1; size: .; CDR3: CASSPLPTYNEQFF; DNA: TGTGCCAGCTCACCACTCCCTACCTACAATGAGCAGTTCTTC
V: TRBV18; D: .; J: TRBJ1-5; size: .; CDR3: CASSPGDRQPQHF; DNA: TGTGCCAGCTCACCCGGGGATCGTCAGCCCCAGCATTTT
V: TRBV6-4; D: TRBD1; J: TRBJ1-1; size: .; CDR3: CASSSRQGTEAFF; DNA: TGTGCCAGCAGCAGCCGACAGGGCACTGAAGCTTTCTTT
V: TRBV6-5; D: TRBD1; J: TRBJ1-2; size: once; CDR3: CASSLRGLAYGYTF; DNA: TGTGCCAGCAGTCTGAGGGGGCTCGCCTATGGCTACACCTTC
V: TRBV28; D: .; J: TRBJ1-1; size: .; CDR3: CASGRMRTLGGAFF; DNA: TGTGCCAGCGGAAGAATGAGGACCCTGGGGGGAGCTTTCTTT
V: TRBV3-1/TRBV3-2; D: TRBD1; J: TRBJ1-1; size: once; CDR3: CASSHQGATEAFF; DNA: TGTGCCAGCAGCCACCAGGGGGCCACTGAAGCTTTCTTT
V: TRBV28; D: .; J: TRBJ1-1; size: .; CDR3: CASSFGQPRTEAFF; DNA: TGTGCCAGCAGTTTTGGGCAGCCCAGGACTGAAGCTTTCTTT
V: TRBV5-4; D: .; J: TRBJ1-2; size: .; CDR3: CASSLGGGDSNYGYTF; DNA: TGTGCCAGCAGCTTGGGGGGAGGGGACTCTAACTATGGCTACACCTTC
V: TRBV5-1; D: TRBD2; J: TRBJ2-5; size: .; CDR3: CASSSGLAGGFQETQYF; DNA: TGCGCCAGCAGCTCGGGACTAGCGGGGGGGTTCCAAGAGACCCAGTACTTC
V: TRBV27; D: TRBD1; J: TRBJ1-5; size: few; CDR3: CASTFPLTGDDQPQHF; DNA: TGTGCCAGCACGTTCCCTCTGACAGGGGACGATCAGCCCCAGCATTTT
V: TRBV5-1; D: TRBD1; J: TRBJ1-1; size: few; CDR3: CASSLDQTGVTEAFF; DNA: TGCGCCAGCAGCTTGGACCAAACAGGGGTGACTGAAGCTTTCTTT
V: TRBV10-3; D: .; J: TRBJ1-1; size: .; CDR3: CAISRGGNVGEAFF; DNA: TGTGCCATCAGCCGGGGGGGAAATGTTGGTGAAGCTTTCTTT
V: TRBV18; D: .; J: TRBJ1-4; size: .; CDR3: CASSPGQNEKLFF; DNA: TGTGCCAGCTCACCAGGACAGAATGAAAAACTGTTTTTT
V: TRBV11-2; D: .; J: TRBJ2-1; size: .; CDR3: CAKTLGGSEQFF; DNA: TGTGCCAAAACGCTAGGGGGTAGTGAGCAGTTCTTC
V: TRBV5-1; D: TRBD2; J: TRBJ2-3; size: few; CDR3: CASSFGLAGDTDTQYF; DNA: TGCGCCAGCAGCTTTGGTCTAGCGGGGGACACAGATACGCAGTATTTT
V: TRBV19; D: TRBD1; J: TRBJ1-1; size: few; CDR3: CASTLRGRRAGTEAFF; DNA: TGTGCCAGTACCCTGAGGGGGCGTAGGGCGGGCACTGAAGCTTTCTTT
V: TRBV2; D: .; J: TRBJ1-2; size: .; CDR3: CASSEEGVYYGYTF; DNA: TGTGCCAGCAGTGAAGAGGGGGTCTACTATGGCTACACCTTC
V: TRBV7-9; D: .; J: TRBJ2-7; size: few; CDR3: CASSLAAAYEQYF; DNA: TGTGCCAGCAGCTTAGCGGCCGCCTACGAGCAGTACTTC
V: TRBV6-1; D: .; J: TRBJ2-7; size: .; CDR3: CASSEGVLRRSEQYF; DNA: TGTGCCAGCAGTGAAGGGGTCCTCCGGCGGTCTGAGCAGTACTTC
V: TRBV28; D: .; J: TRBJ1-1; size: .; CDR3: CASSFWGGSNTEAFF; DNA: TGTGCCAGCAGTTTTTGGGGGGGATCTAACACTGAAGCTTTCTTT
V: TRBV5-4; D: TRBD1; J: TRBJ1-2; size: .; CDR3: CAPSVQGAEGYTF; DNA: TGTGCCCCCTCCGTACAGGGGGCCGAAGGCTACACCTTC
V: TRBV6-2/TRBV6-3; D: .; J: TRBJ1-1; size: .; CDR3: CASSLRGEAFF; DNA: TGTGCCAGCAGCCTCAGGGGAGAAGCTTTCTTT
V: TRBV20-1; D: .; J: TRBJ2-2; size: once; CDR3: CSASSDTGELFF; DNA: TGCAGTGCTAGTAGCGACACCGGGGAGCTGTTTTTT
V: TRBV18; D: .; J: TRBJ1-1; size: .; CDR3: CASSPQGITEAFF; DNA: TGTGCCAGCTCACCACAGGGGATCACTGAAGCTTTCTTT
V: TRBV5-1; D: TRBD1; J: TRBJ1-2; size: .; CDR3: CASSLGTGPGGYTF; DNA: TGCGCCAGCAGCTTAGGGACAGGCCCTGGGGGCTACACCTTC
V: TRBV19; D: TRBD2; J: TRBJ2-3; size: .; CDR3: CASSKGLAGGRTSTDTQYF; DNA: TGTGCCAGTAGTAAGGGACTAGCGGGGGGGCGGACTAGCACAGATACGCAGTATTTT
V: TRBV18; D: TRBD1; J: TRBJ1-1; size: .; CDR3: CASSPRGTGGLDTEAFF; DNA: TGTGCCAGCTCACCACGCGGGACAGGGGGCTTGGACACTGAAGCTTTCTTT
V: TRBV7-2; D: .; J: TRBJ1-1; size: .; CDR3: CASSVIGGGEGEAFF; DNA: TGTGCCAGCAGCGTCATAGGCGGGGGAGAGGGAGAAGCTTTCTTT
V: TRBV5-1; D: .; J: TRBJ1-3; size: .; CDR3: CASSLQDRSGNTIYF; DNA: TGCGCCAGCAGCTTGCAGGATCGCTCTGGAAACACCATATATTTT
V: TRBV6-4; D: .; J: TRBJ2-1; size: once; CDR3: CASSSGLNEQFF; DNA: TGTGCCAGCAGCTCTGGACTCAATGAGCAGTTCTTC
V: TRBV5-1; D: .; J: TRBJ2-1; size: .; CDR3: CASSLVQGNEQFF; DNA: TGCGCCAGCAGCTTGGTTCAGGGAAATGAGCAGTTCTTC
V: TRBV19; D: TRBD1; J: TRBJ1-5; size: .; CDR3: CASSYYHGQGGNQPQHF; DNA: TGTGCCAGTAGTTATTACCACGGACAGGGCGGCAATCAGCCCCAGCATTTT
V: TRBV5-6; D: TRBD1; J: TRBJ1-4; size: .; CDR3: CASSAPGTAAMGKLFF; DNA: TGTGCCAGCAGCGCTCCCGGGACAGCAGCCATGGGGAAACTGTTTTTT
V: TRBV4-2; D: .; J: TRBJ1-1; size: .; CDR3: CASSQSGTAEAFF; DNA: TGTGCCAGCAGCCAGTCAGGAACAGCTGAAGCTTTCTTT
V: TRBV11-2; D: .; J: TRBJ2-1; size: .; CDR3: CASSLEWGRNEQFF; DNA: TGTGCCAGCAGCTTAGAATGGGGGCGGAATGAGCAGTTCTTC
V: TRBV12-3/TRBV12-4; D: .; J: TRBJ2-6; size: .; CDR3: CASSLSGANVLTF; DNA: TGTGCCAGCAGTCTCTCTGGGGCCAACGTCCTGACTTTC
V: TRBV5-1; D: .; J: TRBJ2-7; size: .; CDR3: CASRLDSTTSYEQYF; DNA: TGCGCCAGCAGATTAGACAGCACAACCTCCTACGAGCAGTACTTC
V: TRBV4-2; D: TRBD1; J: TRBJ1-3; size: .; CDR3: CASSQDRATGGGNTIYF; DNA: TGTGCCAGCAGCCAAGATAGGGCCACAGGGGGCGGAAACACCATATATTTT
V: TRBV6-5; D: .; J: TRBJ1-5; size: .; CDR3: CASSTRGYNQPQHF; DNA: TGTGCCAGCAGTACCAGGGGATACAATCAGCCCCAGCATTTT
V: TRBV10-1; D: .; J: TRBJ1-1; size: .; CDR3: CASSEGRGGALNTEAFF; DNA: TGCGCCAGCAGTGAAGGTCGGGGAGGGGCACTGAACACTGAAGCTTTCTTT
V: TRBV19; D: .; J: TRBJ1-3; size: .; CDR3: CASKPTSGNTIYF; DNA: TGTGCCAGCAAACCCACTTCTGGAAACACCATATATTTT
V: TRBV18; D: TRBD1; J: TRBJ2-5; size: .; CDR3: CASSRGQGGETQYF; DNA: TGTGCCAGCTCACGGGGACAGGGAGGAGAGACCCAGTACTTC
V: TRBV28; D: TRBD1; J: TRBJ1-1; size: .; CDR3: CASSFSGGHEAFF; DNA: TGTGCCAGCAGTTTTTCAGGGGGCCATGAAGCTTTCTTT
V: TRBV5-1; D: TRBD1; J: TRBJ1-5; size: .; CDR3: CASSLGTGTGQPQHF; DNA: TGCGCCAGCAGCTTGGGGACAGGGACGGGCCAGCCCCAGCATTTT
V: TRBV11-2; D: .; J: TRBJ1-3; size: .; CDR3: CASSPLSSGNTIYF; DNA: TGTGCCAGCAGCCCTCTTAGCTCTGGAAACACCATATATTTT
V: TRBV28; D: TRBD1; J: TRBJ2-3; size: once; CDR3: CASSSSTGADTQYF; DNA: TGTGCCAGCAGTTCGTCAACAGGGGCAGATACGCAGTATTTT
V: TRBV5-1; D: TRBD1; J: TRBJ2-3; size: .; CDR3: CASSRGGSDTQYF; DNA: TGCGCCAGCAGTCGAGGGGGCTCAGATACGCAGTATTTT